This TCR beta chain was sequenced for a study of human T cells and chemical hapten exposure. Study as a whole: Slight differences in pooled library volume were the main source of varying TCR yields across samples.

It was unfractionated whole blood from which total RNA was extracted. The study's library attached unique molecular identifiers to single cDNA molecules. Authors' data handling: A typical sample had roughly 96,000 TCRs, with roughly 20,000 to 690,600 overall. TCRdb reprocessed the 5' RACE reads with MiXCR, giving one entry per CDR3 protein. The authors' filters were not applied to this entry. The sample lists 110,000 or so distinct CDR3 sequences, approximately 19% occurring once. The germline gives CDR1 MNHEY, CDR2 SMNVEV (reference sequence). This CDR3 contains 14 residues. Between the trimmed V and J ends, which lost 3 bases and 9 bases, there was a span of 15 bases.

The rearrangement joins TRBV27 to TRBJ2-1; D is unresolved. The TCR was taken from a human donor in good health. CDR3 bases: TGTGCCAGCAGTTTGATAAGCGCTAGGCCTGAGCAGTTCTTC. As protein: CASSLISARPEQFF.